These 12 T cell receptor beta chains share one sample of origin, sequenced in a study of T cell repertoires in cytomegalovirus infection. TCRdb reprocessed the reads via MiXCR and lists one record per CDR3 protein. The sample holds approximately 250,000 distinct CDR3 sequences; approximately 6.7% are singletons and the top ten take roughly 6%. Source material: PBMCs. The receptors originated from a human donor in good health (CMV status not recorded). Some clones in this sample may be carry-over from other donors' samples.

This clonotype has ten or more counts. V gene TRBV6-2 or TRBV6-3 combines with J gene TRBJ2-7; a possible D gene is TRBD2 (6 bases). Per the germline V gene, CDR1 is MNHEY and CDR2 is SVGEGT. Trimming shortened V by 2 bases and J by 4 bases, and 9 bases separated the two germline ends. The CDR3 totals 13 residues. The CDR3 bases are TGTGCCAGCAGTTACCTCCGGGGGTACGAGCAGTACTTC. Its translation: CASSYLRGYEQYF.

There are many counts of this clonotype. This chain uses TRBV6-2 or TRBV6-3 with TRBJ1-5; perhaps TRBD1 as D (6 bases). CDR1 is MNHEY and CDR2 is SVGEGT in the germline V gene. This CDR3 spans 15 amino acids. Trimming left V 2 bases short and J 5 bases short, with 13 bases between. The CDR3 sequence is CASSYVGAWDQPQHF. The DNA for the CDR3 is TGTGCCAGCAGTTACGTGGGGGCATGGGATCAGCCCCAGCATTTT.

The chain links TRBV20-1 to TRBJ1-4; no clear D gene. CDR1 and CDR2 from the germline V gene are DFQATT and SNEGSKA (reference sequence). The CDR3 covers 13 residues. With 5 bases removed from V and 12 bases from J, the gap between germline ends came to 19 bases. This chain's CDR3 is CSAPSTGLRELFF. CDR3 sequence (DNA): TGCAGTGCTCCATCGACGGGGTTGAGGGAACTGTTTTTT.

This clonotype was seen many times. The chain links TRBV7-2 to TRBJ2-5, with D uncertain. CDR3 size: 14 residues. Trimming stripped 4 bases from V and 7 bases from J, with 16 bases between. Germline assignment: CDR1 SGHTA and CDR2 FQGNSA. In DNA form, the CDR3 reads TGTGCCAGCAGCTCTAAATACGGATCTGGGACCCAGTACTTC. This translates into CASSSKYGSGTQYF.

This clonotype was counted many times. The rearrangement joins TRBV6-6 to TRBJ2-3; 9 bases match TRBD2. V dropped 2 bases and J dropped 3; count of bases not matched to a gene: 3. The CDR3 is 15 residues long. CDR1 and CDR2 (germline): MNHNY, SVGAGI (reference sequence). The CDR3 sequence: CASSYRGGGTDTQYF. Written as DNA, the CDR3 is TGTGCCAGCAGTTACCGCGGGGGGGGGACAGATACGCAGTATTTT.

This clonotype was observed at least ten times. The chain carries TRBV7-2 and TRBJ2-1; D tentatively fits TRBD1 or TRBD2 (5 bases each). Per germline, CDR1 SGHTA and CDR2 FQGNSA. V lost 2 bases and J 2 bases, leaving 10 bases between the germline ends. The length of the CDR3 is 15 residues. CDR3 protein: CASSLMRGAYNEQFF. In nucleotides, the CDR3 is TGTGCCAGCAGCTTAATGAGGGGAGCCTACAATGAGCAGTTCTTC.

On this clonotype: A much larger clone differs by one base, so this may be a read error. V is TRBV2 and J is TRBJ2-2; 7 nucleotides align to TRBD1. V gave up 2 bases and J gave up 7 bases; unmatched junction bases: 10. Per germline, CDR1 SNHLY and CDR2 FYNNEI. The CDR3 totals 16 residues. The chain's CDR3 is CASSESRQGIGGELFF. The CDR3 bases are TGTGCCAGCAGTGAATCCAGACAGGGCATCGGCGGGGAGCTGTTTTTT.

This clonotype was picked up many times. The V call is TRBV29-1, the J call TRBJ2-2; no firm D call. CDR1 is SQVTM and CDR2 is ANQGSEA in the germline V gene. The length of the CDR3 is 14 residues. Trimming took 7 bases from V and 1 from J, leaving 13 bases between them. The CDR3 coding sequence is TGCAGCGGTAAAACCTCAGGGAACACCGGGGAGCTGTTTTTT. This gives the protein CSGKTSGNTGELFF.

In its sample, this clonotype was seen many times. J is TRBJ2-3 and V is TRBV12-3 or TRBV12-4, with D hard to call. Trimming pared 6 bases from V and 1 base from J, leaving 11 bases between. CDR3 length: 14 amino acids. CDR3 sequence reads: CASSLMTGTDTQYF. CDR3 DNA: TGTGCCAGCAGCCTCATGACTGGCACAGATACGCAGTATTTT.

This clonotype was counted ten times or more. The CDR3 nucleotides read TGTGCCAGCAGTTCGGGCCACGGACAGTACACTCTCGGGGAGCTGTTTTTT. Its translation: CASSSGHGQYTLGELFF. The rearrangement links TRBV6-2 or TRBV6-3 to TRBJ2-2; tentative D call: TRBD1 (6 bases). The V end was cut by 4 bases, the J end by 7 bases, with 22 bases between. The CDR3 totals 17 residues. CDR1 is MNHEY and CDR2 is SVGEGT in the germline V gene.

The chain uses TRBV5-1 and TRBJ2-5, with D uncertain. Trimming took 4 bases from V and 5 from J, leaving 21 bases between them. The CDR3 runs to 16 residues. Germline values: CDR1 SGHRS, CDR2 YFSETQ. The CDR3 nucleotides read TGCGCCAGCAGCGGAGTAGAGGCCTACCCAACCGAGACCCAGTACTTC. Amino acids: CASSGVEAYPTETQYF.

This clonotype was recorded at least ten times. The chain has TRBV5-1 and TRBJ1-6, with 7 bases fitting TRBD1. V shed 7 bases and J 7 bases; nucleotides not matched to a gene: 11. The V gene's germline CDR1 is SGHRS and CDR2 YFSETQ. This CDR3 spans 15 amino acids. Here the CDR3 reads CASGSTGKENSPLHF. The CDR3 DNA is TGCGCCAGCGGTTCGACAGGGAAGGAAAATTCACCCCTCCACTTT. Variable domain in full (rest from reference TRBV5-1 and TRBJ1-6): KAGVTQTPRYLIKTRGQQVTLSCSPISGHRSVSWYQQTPGQGLQFLFEYFSETQRNKGNFPGRFSGRQFSNSRSEMNVSTLELGDSALYLCASGSTGKENSPLHFGNGTRLTVT.